This T cell receptor beta chain was sequenced in a study of regulatory T cells in long-lasting Graves disease. Overall study results and limits: Gene preferences differed: TRBV28, TRBJ1-2, TRBJ2-5 in persistent cases.

Trimming shortened V by 6 bases and J by 4 bases, and 13 bases separated the two germline ends. There are 13 residues in the CDR3. From germline, CDR1 is SQVTM and CDR2 ANQGSEA. Library construction for TCR beta used iRepertoire HTBI primers and Arm-PCR of CDR3 regions. Each CDR3 protein is one row after TCRdb ran MiXCR on the multiplex PCR reads. The top ten hold 18% of the sample, which has under 800,000 distinct CDR3 sequences, approximately 15% seen once. This clonotype was observed at least ten times. The antigen remains undetermined. Time point indicated: newly diagnosed GD, antithyroid drugs for less than 3 months. There was RNA extracted from PBMCs, and the TCR library was made from it. These data were likewise used in another study, on T cells in Graves' hyperthyroidism and ophthalmopathy. That study reports: The diagnostic basis comprised clinical symptoms, serum thyroxine and TRAb, thyroid ultrasound and orbital computed tomography. An initial round of RT-PCR targeting the TCR CDR3 relied on the HTBI primer set.

This sample comprised peripheral blood mononuclear cells (PBMCs), obtained at new diagnosis, from a patient treated with antithyroid drugs. This chain links TRBV29-1 with TRBJ1-5, with D possibly matching TRBD1 (6 bases). The receptor was derived from a young woman with Graves disease. The CDR3 DNA sequence: TGCAGCGTGGGGGCTATGGGGAATCAGCCCCAGCATTTT. Encoded protein: CSVGAMGNQPQHF.